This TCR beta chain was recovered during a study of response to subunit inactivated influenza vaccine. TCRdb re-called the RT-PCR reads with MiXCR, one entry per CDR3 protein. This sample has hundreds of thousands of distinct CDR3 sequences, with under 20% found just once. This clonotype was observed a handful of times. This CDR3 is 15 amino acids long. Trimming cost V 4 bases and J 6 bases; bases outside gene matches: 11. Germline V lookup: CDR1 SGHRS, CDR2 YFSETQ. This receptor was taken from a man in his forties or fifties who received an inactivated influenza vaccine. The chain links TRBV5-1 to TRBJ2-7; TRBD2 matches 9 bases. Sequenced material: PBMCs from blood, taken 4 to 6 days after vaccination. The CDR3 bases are TGCGCCAGCAGCCCACCGGGACTAGCATTGGGCGAGCAGTACTTC. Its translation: CASSPPGLALGEQYF.